Listed below are T cell receptor beta chains from one sample, sequenced in a study of CXCR4 blockade with PD-1 therapy in pancreatic cancer. The repertoire was sequenced with immunoSEQ multiplex PCR; TCRdb's copy has only in-frame clones and lacks some. The repertoire holds nearly 2,000 clones, with 50% to 70% as singletons. The sample taken for sequencing was tumor tissue. The origin of the receptors is a human donor with pancreatic ductal adenocarcinoma. Each CDR3 is given with its conserved first and last residue. D genes are given only for firm matches. Size values are once, few and many counts, or a class for expanded clones, and some rows have none.

clone_size,j_call,v_call,d_call,cdr3_nt,cdr3_aa
.,TRBJ2-7,TRBV30,.,TGTGCCTGGAGTTTTCAGGGCTACGAGCAGTACTTC,CAWSFQGYEQYF
.,TRBJ2-1,TRBV6-8,TRBD2,TGTGCCAGCAGTCGAGGGACTAGCGGGGGGGCATATGAGCAGTTCTTC,CASSRGTSGGAYEQFF
.,TRBJ2-3,TRBV28,TRBD2,TGTGCCAGCACCCCTGGGGCGGGGGGTACAGATACGCAGTATTTT,CASTPGAGGTDTQYF
.,TRBJ2-1,TRBV14,TRBD2,TGTGCCAGCAGCCAAGCAGCGGGGGGGAACAATGAGCAGTTCTTC,CASSQAAGGNNEQFF
.,TRBJ1-4,TRBV18,.,TGTGCCAGCTCAGGGGGACACCGGGCCAATGAAAAACTGTTTTTT,CASSGGHRANEKLFF
large,TRBJ2-7,TRBV12-2,.,TGTGCCGTCGACAGGGAAGGTCAGGACTCCTACGAGCAGTACTTC,CAVDREGQDSYEQYF
.,TRBJ2-7,TRBV25-1,.,TGTGCCAGCAGTGAATCCGCACCTCATAAGAGCTCCTACGAGCAGTACTTC,CASSESAPHKSSYEQYF
few,TRBJ1-4,TRBV28,TRBD1,TGTGCCAGCAGTTTAGGTCAGGGGGAGGTAACTAATAAAAAACTGTTTTTT,CASSLGQGEVTNKKLFF
.,TRBJ2-5,TRBV12-5,.,TGTGCTAGTGGTTTGAGCGGGACAGCCCAAGAGACCCAGTACTTC,CASGLSGTAQETQYF
few,TRBJ2-3,TRBV7-2,TRBD1,TGTGCCAGCAGCATAGGACAGGGGGCCGCAGATACGCAGTATTTT,CASSIGQGAADTQYF
medium-sized,TRBJ1-6,TRBV4-1,TRBD1,TGCGCCAGCAGCCAGGACAGGGGTTCAATCAGGAATTCACCCCTCCACTTT,CASSQDRGSIRNSPLHF
.,TRBJ2-7,TRBV18,.,TGTGCCAGCTCACCAGGGGCGAATCCCTACGAGCAGTACTTC,CASSPGANPYEQYF
.,TRBJ2-3,TRBV18,TRBD1,TGTGCCAGCTCCCCCGGACAGGGGCGCGATTCTCCAGATACGCAGTATTTT,CASSPGQGRDSPDTQYF
.,TRBJ1-1,TRBV9,.,TGTGCCAGCAGCGTAGGGACGGACACTGAAGCTTTCTTT,CASSVGTDTEAFF
.,TRBJ1-1,TRBV23-1,.,TGCGCCAGCAGCCAAGATCTTACAGGAACCACTGAAGCTTTCTTT,CASSQDLTGTTEAFF
.,TRBJ2-7,TRBV12-5,.,TGTGCCAGCACCTTAACCCCCATCAGCGAACAGTACTTC,CASTLTPISEQYF
medium-sized,TRBJ2-7,TRBV11-3,.,TGTGCCAGCAGCTTGCTCGGCAGCTCCTACGAGCAGTACTTC,CASSLLGSSYEQYF
.,TRBJ1-6,TRBV28,TRBD1,TGTGCCAGCAGTAGAGGGACAGGAGGTAATTCACCCCTCCACTTT,CASSRGTGGNSPLHF
few,TRBJ1-1,TRBV6-8,TRBD1,TGTGCCAGCAGTTTGACAGGGCGGCGGACTGAAGCTTTCTTT,CASSLTGRRTEAFF
.,TRBJ2-5,TRBV15,TRBD2,TGTGCCACCAGCAGAGATCAGTTGGCTAGCGGGGGCCAAGAGACCCAGTACTTC,CATSRDQLASGGQETQYF
.,TRBJ2-1,TRBV18,.,TGTGCCAGCTCCCCGACCTCCTATGAGCAATTCTTC,CASSPTSYEQFF
.,TRBJ2-7,TRBV29-1,TRBD1,TGCAGCGTTGGGACAGGGGGCCGGTACGAGCAGTACTTC,CSVGTGGRYEQYF
.,TRBJ2-7,TRBV9,.,TGTGCCAGCAGTCCCTCACTCAGTGGCACTGACAACGAGCAGTACTTC,CASSPSLSGTDNEQYF
.,TRBJ1-2,TRBV28,.,TGTGCCAGCAGTTTGGGGGTCATACGGGATGGCTACACCTTC,CASSLGVIRDGYTF
.,TRBJ2-5,TRBV30,.,TGTGCCTGCCGTCCCCAAGAGACCCAGTACTTC,CACRPQETQYF
.,TRBJ1-2,TRBV19,TRBD1,TGTGCCAGTAGCGACCCGGGACAGGGATTCAACTATGGCTACACCTTC,CASSDPGQGFNYGYTF
.,TRBJ2-2,TRBV14,.,TGTGCCAGCAGCCAAGGACGTTACACCGGGGAGCTGTTTTTT,CASSQGRYTGELFF
.,TRBJ1-4,TRBV29-1,.,TGCAGCGTTAAAGGCCAGGCGGGGAATAATGAAAAACTGTTTTTT,CSVKGQAGNNEKLFF
.,TRBJ2-7,TRBV19,.,TGTGCCAGTAGTATAGATAGGTCGAATCACGAGCAGTACTTC,CASSIDRSNHEQYF
.,TRBJ2-5,TRBV19,TRBD2,TGTGCCAGTAGTAACGGACTAGCGTATCAGACCCAGTACTTC,CASSNGLAYQTQYF